These T cell receptor beta chains were read from a single sample in a study of T cell responses to AZD1222 COVID-19 vaccine. Profiling relied on immunoSEQ multiplex PCR, and the TCRdb table lists in-frame clones only, not all of them. The sample has 140,000 to 150,000 clones, roughly 89% seen once; the top ten hold around 1.7%. The input for sequencing was peripheral blood, taken on day 0 of AZD1222 vaccination. The receptors were sampled from an adult in good health. Both conserved end residues are part of each CDR3. Fields, in order: CDR3 protein, CDR3 DNA, V gene, clone size, D gene, J gene. D genes are given only for firm matches. The size of a clone is reported for some rows only, either as once, few or many, or as a class for expanded clones.

CDR3aa: CASSRTGNNEQFF
CDR3nt: TGCGCCAGCAGCAGGACTGGCAACAATGAGCAGTTCTTC
v_gene: TRBV5-1
abundance: .
d_gene: .
j_gene: TRBJ2-1

CDR3aa: CASSWTPNTEAFF
CDR3nt: TGTGCCAGCAGTTGGACACCGAACACTGAAGCTTTCTTT
v_gene: TRBV28
abundance: .
d_gene: .
j_gene: TRBJ1-1

CDR3aa: CASSIAGGPTDTQYF
CDR3nt: TGTGCCAGTAGTATAGCGGGAGGGCCAACAGATACGCAGTATTTT
v_gene: TRBV19
abundance: .
d_gene: TRBD2
j_gene: TRBJ2-3

CDR3aa: CASSLTHNEQFF
CDR3nt: TGTGCCAGCAGCCTTACTCACAATGAGCAGTTCTTC
v_gene: TRBV7-9
abundance: .
d_gene: .
j_gene: TRBJ2-1

CDR3aa: CATSRKKGENTGNTIYF
CDR3nt: TGTGCCACCAGCAGAAAAAAGGGGGAGAACACTGGAAACACCATATATTTT
v_gene: TRBV15
abundance: .
d_gene: .
j_gene: TRBJ1-3

CDR3aa: CASSLTGTTEAFF
CDR3nt: TGTGCCAGCAGCCTTACAGGGACCACTGAAGCTTTCTTT
v_gene: TRBV5-4
abundance: .
d_gene: .
j_gene: TRBJ1-1

CDR3aa: CASSLGVAAYNEQFF
CDR3nt: TGCGCCAGCAGCTTGGGGGTAGCGGCCTACAATGAGCAGTTCTTC
v_gene: TRBV5-1
abundance: .
d_gene: .
j_gene: TRBJ2-1

CDR3aa: CASSDTGALGAYGYTF
CDR3nt: TGTGCCAGCAGCGACACAGGGGCTTTGGGGGCCTATGGCTACACCTTC
v_gene: TRBV7-9
abundance: .
d_gene: TRBD1
j_gene: TRBJ1-2

CDR3aa: CASSFGQNYGYTF
CDR3nt: TGCGCCAGCAGCTTCGGGCAGAACTACGGCTACACCTTC
v_gene: TRBV5-1
abundance: .
d_gene: .
j_gene: TRBJ1-2

CDR3aa: CASSLEGLGRYEQYF
CDR3nt: TGTGCCAGCAGCCTAGAGGGACTCGGAAGATACGAGCAGTACTTC
v_gene: TRBV2
abundance: once
d_gene: .
j_gene: TRBJ2-7

CDR3aa: CAWSVLGYRSYNEQFF
CDR3nt: TGTGCCTGGAGTGTACTAGGTTACCGGTCCTACAATGAGCAGTTCTTC
v_gene: TRBV30
abundance: .
d_gene: .
j_gene: TRBJ2-1

CDR3aa: CASSLGPVGGGSYNEQFF
CDR3nt: TGCGCCAGCAGCTTGGGCCCCGTTGGCGGGGGCTCCTACAATGAGCAGTTCTTC
v_gene: TRBV5-1
abundance: .
d_gene: TRBD2
j_gene: TRBJ2-1

CDR3aa: CASSLPGLAGWADTQYF
CDR3nt: TGTGCCAGCAGCCTACCAGGACTAGCGGGATGGGCAGATACGCAGTATTTT
v_gene: TRBV3-1/TRBV3-2
abundance: .
d_gene: TRBD2
j_gene: TRBJ2-3

CDR3aa: CAWKGGAEEQYF
CDR3nt: TGTGCCTGGAAAGGGGGTGCGGAGGAGCAGTACTTC
v_gene: TRBV30
abundance: .
d_gene: .
j_gene: TRBJ2-7

CDR3aa: CASRNRATSGRNEQFF
CDR3nt: TGTGCCAGCAGAAACCGGGCGACTAGCGGGAGGAATGAGCAGTTCTTC
v_gene: TRBV7-9
abundance: .
d_gene: TRBD2
j_gene: TRBJ2-1

CDR3aa: CASSLGSGNTIYF
CDR3nt: TGTGCCAGCAGTTTAGGGTCTGGAAACACCATATATTTT
v_gene: TRBV28
abundance: few
d_gene: .
j_gene: TRBJ1-3

CDR3aa: CASSPPRFSGNTIYF
CDR3nt: TGTGCCAGCAGTCCCCCGAGATTCTCTGGAAACACCATATATTTT
v_gene: TRBV6-2/TRBV6-3
abundance: once
d_gene: .
j_gene: TRBJ1-3

CDR3aa: CASSQDDIGGRSYEQYF
CDR3nt: TGCGCCAGCAGCCAAGATGACATAGGGGGTCGTTCCTACGAGCAGTACTTC
v_gene: TRBV4-1
abundance: .
d_gene: .
j_gene: TRBJ2-7

CDR3aa: CASSQVVAVPYEQYF
CDR3nt: TGTGCCAGCAGCCAAGTGGTAGCGGTCCCCTACGAGCAGTACTTC
v_gene: TRBV14
abundance: .
d_gene: .
j_gene: TRBJ2-7

CDR3aa: CASSVGLFAGELFF
CDR3nt: TGTGCCAGCAGCGTAGGGCTGTTCGCCGGGGAGCTGTTTTTT
v_gene: TRBV9
abundance: .
d_gene: .
j_gene: TRBJ2-2

CDR3aa: CASSAGPLNTGELFF
CDR3nt: TGTGCCAGCAGCGCGGGCCCCTTGAACACCGGGGAGCTGTTTTTT
v_gene: TRBV9
abundance: .
d_gene: .
j_gene: TRBJ2-2

CDR3aa: CASRIRGYEQYF
CDR3nt: TGTGCCAGCAGAATTAGAGGCTACGAGCAGTACTTC
v_gene: TRBV11-2
abundance: once
d_gene: .
j_gene: TRBJ2-7

CDR3aa: CASSENPPPYEQYF
CDR3nt: TGTGCCAGCAGTGAAAACCCTCCGCCCTACGAGCAGTACTTC
v_gene: TRBV2
abundance: .
d_gene: .
j_gene: TRBJ2-7

CDR3aa: CASRSGLEVREQYF
CDR3nt: TGTGCCAGCAGGTCGGGACTAGAGGTTCGAGAGCAGTACTTC
v_gene: TRBV6-5
abundance: .
d_gene: TRBD2
j_gene: TRBJ2-7

CDR3aa: CASRPDRNPSDTQYF
CDR3nt: TGTGCCAGCAGACCGGACCGGAACCCTTCGGATACGCAGTATTTT
v_gene: TRBV2
abundance: .
d_gene: .
j_gene: TRBJ2-3

CDR3aa: CSVERGIEQFF
CDR3nt: TGCAGCGTGGAAAGGGGTATTGAGCAGTTCTTC
v_gene: TRBV29-1
abundance: .
d_gene: .
j_gene: TRBJ2-1

CDR3aa: CASSLEGWNSPLHF
CDR3nt: TGTGCCAGCAGCTTGGAAGGATGGAATTCACCCCTCCACTTT
v_gene: TRBV7-9
abundance: .
d_gene: .
j_gene: TRBJ1-6

CDR3aa: CSVRNTYEQYF
CDR3nt: TGCAGTGTACGGAATACCTACGAGCAGTACTTC
v_gene: TRBV20-1
abundance: .
d_gene: .
j_gene: TRBJ2-7

CDR3aa: CASSFGVGAQYF
CDR3nt: TGTGCCAGCAGTTTCGGGGTCGGTGCGCAGTATTTT
v_gene: TRBV27
abundance: .
d_gene: .
j_gene: TRBJ2-3

CDR3aa: CATSRERTGSGSPLHF
CDR3nt: TGTGCCACCAGCAGAGAAAGGACAGGGTCGGGTTCACCCCTCCACTTT
v_gene: TRBV15
abundance: once
d_gene: TRBD1
j_gene: TRBJ1-6

CDR3aa: CATRGLSTDTQYF
CDR3nt: TGTGCCACCCGGGGACTTAGCACAGATACGCAGTATTTT
v_gene: TRBV24-1
abundance: .
d_gene: .
j_gene: TRBJ2-3

CDR3aa: CASSRDRGANYGYTF
CDR3nt: TGTGCCAGCAGCCGGGACAGGGGAGCTAACTATGGCTACACCTTC
v_gene: TRBV7-9
abundance: once
d_gene: TRBD1
j_gene: TRBJ1-2

CDR3aa: CASSPLQRGATDTQYF
CDR3nt: TGTGCCAGCTCACCACTCCAGCGTGGGGCTACAGATACGCAGTATTTT
v_gene: TRBV18
abundance: .
d_gene: .
j_gene: TRBJ2-3

CDR3aa: CASSFAGRGEAFF
CDR3nt: TGTGCCAGCAGCTTCGCAGGGAGGGGTGAAGCTTTCTTT
v_gene: TRBV11-1
abundance: .
d_gene: .
j_gene: TRBJ1-1

CDR3aa: CASRNTGELFF
CDR3nt: TGTGCCAGCCGTAACACCGGGGAGCTGTTTTTT
v_gene: TRBV2
abundance: .
d_gene: .
j_gene: TRBJ2-2

CDR3aa: CASSPPPECEQYF
CDR3nt: TGTGCCAGCAGTCCCCCCCCGGAATGCGAGCAGTACTTC
v_gene: TRBV12-3/TRBV12-4
abundance: .
d_gene: .
j_gene: TRBJ2-7

CDR3aa: CASSLDPGQSNYQPQHF
CDR3nt: TGCGCCAGCAGCTTGGATCCGGGACAGTCTAACTATCAGCCCCAGCATTTT
v_gene: TRBV5-1
abundance: .
d_gene: TRBD1
j_gene: TRBJ1-5

CDR3aa: CASSLDRGSNEKLFF
CDR3nt: TGTGCCAGCAGCTTAGACAGGGGGAGTAATGAAAAACTGTTTTTT
v_gene: TRBV7-2
abundance: .
d_gene: TRBD1
j_gene: TRBJ1-4

CDR3aa: CASSRDRVKAFF
CDR3nt: TGTGCCAGCAGTCGGGACAGGGTAAAAGCTTTCTTT
v_gene: TRBV28
abundance: .
d_gene: TRBD1
j_gene: TRBJ1-1

CDR3aa: CASSIESGGRGEQYF
CDR3nt: TGTGCCAGTAGTATAGAAAGCGGGGGCCGGGGGGAGCAGTACTTC
v_gene: TRBV19
abundance: once
d_gene: TRBD2
j_gene: TRBJ2-7

CDR3aa: CASSTRAQGGEQYF
CDR3nt: TGTGCCAGCAGCACTCGCGCCCAGGGCGGCGAGCAGTACTTC
v_gene: TRBV11-2
abundance: .
d_gene: .
j_gene: TRBJ2-7

CDR3aa: CASSRDSAEKLFF
CDR3nt: TGTGCCAGCAGCCGGGACAGTGCTGAAAAACTGTTTTTT
v_gene: TRBV11-1
abundance: .
d_gene: TRBD1
j_gene: TRBJ1-4